The 17 T cell receptor beta chains given below trace back to one sample, sequenced in a study of human T cells and chemical hapten exposure (dated by TCRdb to 2020 to 2023). According to the study, the label for this sample's time point signals: patch test 1, 2 weeks after DPC sensitization. The intended sense of this specimen's treatment or condition label: therapeutic diphenylcyclopropenone sensitization with weekly scalp DPC. Library generation was performed with RACE. Instrument used: NextSeq 500. The public reads were reanalyzed by TCRdb: fastp trimming at Q25, MiXCR alignment, in-frame beta chains only. For every CDR3 protein sequence, its rows merge into one entry that carries the most common genes and DNA. The sample table contains roughly 98,000 distinct CDR3 sequences; only one count was recorded for about an eighth of them. Together, the top ten hold roughly 2.1% of the sample. The sample in question was whole blood, obtained in connection with sensitization to the hapten diphenylcyclopropenone (DPC). These receptors all come from a woman in her thirties or forties with alopecia areata. Some clones in this sample may be carry-over from other donors' samples.

This chain connects TRBV7-2 to TRBJ2-3, with 7 nucleotides matching TRBD2. The CDR3 runs to 15 residues. V was clipped by 4 bases and J by 2 bases; unmatched bases: 6. Germline loops: CDR1 SGHTA, CDR2 FQGNSA. CDR3 protein: CASSSLKRDTDTQYF. CDR3 DNA sequence: TGTGCCAGCAGCTCCCTAAAGCGGGACACAGATACGCAGTATTTT.

This clonotype appeared many times. In DNA, the CDR3 is TGCGCCAGCAGCTATAGAAGCTACCACCAAGAGACCCAGTACTTC. This sequence encodes CASSYRSYHQETQYF. This chain uses TRBV5-1 with TRBJ2-5, with unresolved D. This CDR3 spans 15 amino acids. The V and J ends lost 3 bases and 0 bases respectively, with 12 bases between them. Germline CDR1 SGHRS, CDR2 YFSETQ.

There are a few counts of this clonotype. The J gene is TRBJ2-5, the V gene TRBV29-1; D call uncertain. Germline values: CDR1 SQVTM, CDR2 ANQGSEA. Trimming removed 3 bases at V and 0 bases at J, with 8 bases between. This CDR3 region has 13 residues. Here the CDR3 reads CSVEVPYQETQYF. The CDR3 nucleotides are TGCAGCGTTGAGGTTCCATACCAAGAGACCCAGTACTTC.

J is TRBJ2-7 and V is TRBV4-2; no firm D call. The CDR3 totals 14 residues. Germline V gene lookup returns CDR1 LGHNA and CDR2 YNFKEQ. Trimming removed 2 bases from V and 1 base from J, with 9 bases in between. As DNA, the CDR3 is TGTGCCAGCAGCCAACCTATGGTGTCCTACGAGCAGTACTTC. Amino acid sequence: CASSQPMVSYEQYF.

V and J are TRBV15 and TRBJ2-7, with D perhaps matching TRBD1 (6 bases). Germline V lookup: CDR1 LNHNV, CDR2 YYDKDF (reference sequence). The CDR3 runs to 13 residues. Trimming cost V 4 bases and J 2 bases, with 9 bases left between them. CDR3 loop: CATSTRQAYEQYF. The CDR3 coding sequence is TGTGCCACCAGCACCCGACAGGCCTACGAGCAGTACTTC. Full variable domain (remainder filled in from reference TRBV15 and TRBJ2-7): DAMVIQNPRYQVTQFGKPVTLSCSQTLNHNVMYWYQQKSSQAPKLLFHYYDKDFNNEADTPDNFQSRRPNTSFCFLDIRSPGLGDTAMYLCATSTRQAYEQYFGPGTRLTVT.

Notes on this clonotype: Because it lacks the conserved phenylalanine or tryptophan at the end, this CDR3 is likely a read error. The DNA is omitted, as the CDR3 cannot be located on it reliably, and the CDR3 follows TCRdb's listing. The chain employs TRBV28 and TRBJ1-1; TRBD1, the table's D call, was not compared with the DNA. Germline CDR1 MDHEN, CDR2 SYDVKM. The CDR3 length is 12 residues, termini included. The CDR3 loop reads CASSLGQGASSL.

The rearrangement joins TRBV18 to TRBJ2-7; maybe TRBD2 (6 bases). CDR3 size: 15 residues. Trimming pared 5 bases from V and 2 bases from J, leaving 16 bases between. Germline-derived CDR1 and CDR2 are KGHSH and LQKENI. The CDR3 nucleotides read TGTGCCAGCTCAACCAGTGGAGGGAGCCCCTACGAGCAGTACTTC. Protein product: CASSTSGGSPYEQYF.

This clonotype was picked up a small number of times. One end of the junction varies from germline; a read error may be responsible. V and J are TRBV28 and TRBJ2-3; unclear D gene. CDR3 length equals 12 residues. CDR1 is MDHEN and CDR2 is SYDVKM in the germline V gene. CDR3 DNA: TGTGCCAGCAGTCCGCAAACAGAGACGCAGTATTTT. Translated: CASSPQTETQYF.

This clonotype was detected a few times. The rearrangement uses TRBV4-3 and TRBJ1-4; D is ambiguous. CDR1 and CDR2 from the germline V gene are LGHNA and YSLEER. The CDR3 runs 15 residues. V was trimmed by 0 bases and J by 7 bases, leaving 12 bases between them. CDR3 in amino acids: CASSQDVGVGEKLFF. DNA of the CDR3: TGCGCCAGCAGCCAAGACGTCGGGGTAGGTGAAAAACTGTTTTTT.

This clonotype was observed at least ten times. This sequence joins TRBV6-2 or TRBV6-3 and TRBJ1-4; TRBD1 is a possible D gene (6 bases). The CDR3 contains 17 residues. V was pared by 6 bases and J by 0 bases, with 17 bases between. Per germline, CDR1 MNHEY and CDR2 SVGEGT. The CDR3 region is CASRALRGAATNEKLFF. The CDR3 bases are TGTGCCAGCAGAGCCCTTAGGGGGGCCGCAACTAATGAAAAACTGTTTTTT.

In its sample, this clonotype was seen a few times. The chain carries TRBV18 and TRBJ2-3; D call uncertain. Germline CDR1 KGHSH, CDR2 LQKENI. This CDR3 has 11 residues. Trimming cost V 2 bases and J 7 bases, with 4 bases left between them. The CDR3, as DNA: TGTGCCAGCTCACCAGAGCATACGCAGTATTTT. Residues: CASSPEHTQYF. The full variable domain, rest sourced from reference TRBV18 and TRBJ2-3, is NAGVMQNPRHLVRRRGQEARLRCSPMKGHSHVYWYRQLPEEGLKFMVYLQKENIIDESGMPKERFSAEFPKEGPSILRIQQVVRGDSAAYFCASSPEHTQYFGPGTRLTVL.

This clonotype occurred many times. This chain joins TRBV6-2 or TRBV6-3 and TRBJ1-1; 7 bases are shared with TRBD1. Losses at the gene ends were 6 bases for V and 6 bases for J; bases not matched to a gene: 16. Per germline, CDR1 MNHEY and CDR2 SVGEGT. The CDR3 covers 16 residues. This chain's CDR3 is CASSYKQGQVRAEAFF. The CDR3 nucleotides read TGTGCCAGCAGCTACAAGCAAGGACAGGTGAGGGCTGAAGCTTTCTTT.

This clonotype was seen a handful of times. The genes are TRBV5-1 and TRBJ2-3, with a tentative D call TRBD2 (6 bases). Germline lookup yields CDR1 SGHRS and CDR2 YFSETQ. There are 15 residues in the CDR3. With 2 bases removed from V and 1 base from J, the gap between germline ends came to 11 bases. The CDR3 DNA is TGCGCCAGCAGCTTTCGCGGGATAGGCACAGATACGCAGTATTTT. It specifies CASSFRGIGTDTQYF.

Only a few counts were recorded for this clonotype. The chain joins TRBV19 to TRBJ1-5, with 8 nucleotides matching TRBD1. Germline V gives CDR1 LNHDA, CDR2 SQIVND (reference sequence). The J segment lost 5 bases and the V segment lost 4 bases, leaving 7 bases of the junction unmatched. The CDR3 runs to 15 residues. The CDR3 loop reads CASSTQGVRDQPQHF. For the CDR3, the DNA is TGTGCCAGTAGTACACAGGGGGTCCGAGATCAGCCCCAGCATTTT.

This clonotype appeared many times. V and J are TRBV6-2 or TRBV6-3 and TRBJ1-2; 8 bases align to TRBD1. V lost 5 bases to trimming and J lost 4 bases; unmatched junction nucleotides: 6. The germline V gene has CDR1 MNHEY and CDR2 SVGEGT. The CDR3 totals 14 residues. The CDR3 protein is CASSRQGSTYGYTF. The CDR3 nucleotides are TGTGCCAGCAGTCGACAGGGGTCCACCTATGGCTACACCTTC.

This clonotype was counted only a few times. V gene TRBV11-3 combines with J gene TRBJ1-1; D is uncertain. Germline loops: CDR1 SGHNT, CDR2 YENEEA. Trimming removed 2 bases from V and 4 bases from J, with 8 bases in between. The CDR3 runs 13 residues. The CDR3 coding sequence is TGTGCCAGCAGCTTACAATCCAGCACTGAAGCTTTCTTT. Translating it yields CASSLQSSTEAFF.

CDR3 nucleotide sequence: TGTGCCAGCAGCCAATTGGGTACAGATACGCAGTATTTT. Translating it yields CASSQLGTDTQYF. The chain joins TRBV4-2 to TRBJ2-3; D gene ambiguous. Between the trimmed V and J ends, which lost 2 bases and 3 bases, there was a span of 6 bases. CDR1 LGHNA and CDR2 YNFKEQ come from the germline V gene. This CDR3 region has 13 residues.